These 23 T cell receptor beta chains were sequenced from one sample in a study of vaccination effects on CD4 cells after COVID-19. At the end of 10 days of culture, CD4+ T cells were isolated. Measured with immunoSEQ multiplex PCR; TCRdb has only the in-frame clones, and not every one. Counted here are approximately 46,000 clones, roughly four fifths occurring once; the ten biggest clones make up more than 6.5%. For these receptors, no antigen is known. Here the sequenced sample was CD4+ T cells from PBMCs cultured without peptide, taken before COVID-19 vaccination. The receptor source for this set is a human donor who had a prior SARS-CoV-2 infection.

The V call is TRBV5-4, the J call TRBJ2-1; 7 bases agree with TRBD1. CDR1 is SGHNT and CDR2 is YYREEE in the germline V gene (reference sequence). The trim removed 0 bases at V and 5 bases at J, leaving 5 bases unmatched. The length of the CDR3 is 15 residues. CDR3 nucleotides: TGTGCCAGCAGCTTGGTTGGGACAGCCGACAATGAGCAGTTCTTC. Its protein product is CASSLVGTADNEQFF.

This clone was detected a few times. The chain is built from TRBV5-6 and TRBJ1-2, with D possibly TRBD1 on 5 matching bases. The CDR3 has 13 amino acids. The V end was cut by 2 bases, the J end by 4 bases, with 9 bases between. Looked up from germline, CDR1 is SGHDT and CDR2 is YYEEEE. CDR3 amino acids: CASSFLGVYGYTF. The DNA for the CDR3 is TGTGCCAGCAGCTTTTTAGGGGTCTATGGCTACACCTTC.

The chain carries TRBV7-2 and TRBJ2-7, with a possible D match to TRBD2 (7 bases). The V end was cut by 1 base, the J end by 3 bases, with 13 bases between. The CDR3 consists of 15 residues. The V gene's germline CDR1 is SGHTA and CDR2 FQGNSA. The CDR3 here is CASSLDRGAYYEQYF. CDR3 bases: TGTGCCAGCAGCTTAGATCGGGGGGCCTACTACGAGCAGTACTTC.

The chain combines TRBV5-1 with TRBJ2-1, with a weak D call TRBD1 (5 bases). The V and J ends lost 0 bases and 5 bases respectively, with 9 bases between them. The germline CDR1 and CDR2 sequences are SGHRS and YFSETQ. The CDR3 length is 14 residues. CDR3 nucleotides: TGCGCCAGCAGCTTGGTTTTAGGGGACAATGAGCAGTTCTTC. It codes for CASSLVLGDNEQFF.

The rearrangement joins TRBV4-3 to TRBJ2-7, with D possibly TRBD2 on 6 matching bases. V lost 2 bases to trimming and J lost 5 bases, with 19 bases between them. This CDR3 contains 16 residues. Germline V lookup: CDR1 LGHNA, CDR2 YSLEER. CDR3 loop: CASSQRWSGDTHEQYF. The DNA of the CDR3 is TGCGCCAGCAGCCAAAGATGGTCGGGGGATACCCACGAGCAGTACTTC.

Only one count was recorded for this clone. The CDR3 loop is CASSLGRGGYTF. The CDR3 bases are TGTGCCAGCAGCTTGGGTCGGGGTGGCTACACCTTC. The chain has TRBV5-6 and TRBJ1-2; D call uncertain. V lost 0 bases to trimming and J lost 7 bases, with 7 bases between them. The CDR3 is 12 amino acids. In germline, CDR1 is SGHDT, CDR2 YYEEEE.

This clone occurred a few times. The chain recombines TRBV5-4 with TRBJ2-7; D call uncertain. The germline V gene encodes CDR1 SGHNT and CDR2 YYREEE (reference sequence). CDR3 length: 13 amino acids. The germline V and J ends were trimmed by 3 bases and 4 bases, with 11 bases remaining between them. CDR3 DNA sequence: TGTGCCAGCAGCTGGGATCTCAGTTACGAGCAGTACTTC. Translating it yields CASSWDLSYEQYF.

This clone was seen only once. The chain carries TRBV27 and TRBJ2-1; D possibly corresponds to TRBD1 (5 bases). This CDR3 has 11 residues. V lost 6 bases to trimming and J lost 10 bases, with 10 bases between them. CDR1 is MNHEY and CDR2 is SMNVEV in the germline V gene (reference sequence). The CDR3 nucleotides read TGTGCCAGCAGGCTTTGGGGCGAGCAGTTCTTC. Translated, it gives CASRLWGEQFF.

V and J are TRBV9 and TRBJ2-1; either TRBD1 or TRBD2 may fit D (5 bases each). Per the germline V gene, CDR1 is SGDLS and CDR2 is YYNGEE. V was shortened by 4 bases and J by 9 bases, with 26 bases between the two germline ends. The CDR3 loop spans 17 amino acids. The DNA for the CDR3 is TGTGCCAGCAGCCCTTTGACTATGCTGCAGGGCACGGGTGAGCAGTTCTTC. Its protein is CASSPLTMLQGTGEQFF.

The chain is built from TRBV3-1 (or the pseudogene TRBV3-2) and TRBJ2-3, with TRBD2 as a possible D gene (7 bases). Germline-derived CDR1 and CDR2 are LGHDT and YNNKEL (reference sequence). The V end lost 3 bases, the J end lost 7 bases, and 14 bases lay between the germline ends. The CDR3 consists of 14 residues. The CDR3 here is CASSQGGLANTQYF. The DNA of the CDR3 is TGTGCCAGCAGCCAGGGGGGGCTAGCGAATACGCAGTATTTT.

This clone came up a few times. CDR3 sequence reads: CARNRAGAMNTEAFF. The CDR3, as DNA: TGCGCCAGGAACAGGGCAGGGGCCATGAACACTGAAGCTTTCTTT. The chain combines TRBV23-1 with TRBJ1-1; D is perhaps TRBD1 (6 bases). TRBV23-1 is noted as an ORF with a role that remains uncertain. The CDR3 loop spans 15 amino acids. V lost 9 bases, J lost 0 bases, and 17 bases lay in between.

This clone is medium-sized in the sample. This rearrangement joins TRBV9 to TRBJ2-5, with 8 bases fitting TRBD2. Germline-derived CDR1 and CDR2 are SGDLS and YYNGEE. V lost 0 bases and J lost 4; bases outside the gene matches: 8. This CDR3 spans 16 amino acids. Here the CDR3 DNA reads TGTGCCAGCAGCGTAGCTGACGGGGGGGCCGCAGAGACCCAGTACTTC. It specifies CASSVADGGAAETQYF.

V gene TRBV7-2 combines with J gene TRBJ1-2; 8 positions match TRBD1. The CDR3 is 15 residues long. Germline CDR1 SGHTA, CDR2 FQGNSA. V lost 4 bases and J lost 0; bases outside the gene matches: 4. For the CDR3, the DNA is TGTGCCAGCAGCTCCCAGGGGGCAACTAACTATGGCTACACCTTC. Translating it yields CASSSQGATNYGYTF.

The chain employs TRBV4-3 and TRBJ1-3, with TRBD1 identical over 10 bases. V lost 0 bases to trimming and J lost 2 bases; unmatched junction nucleotides: 1. CDR1 is LGHNA and CDR2 is YSLEER in the germline V gene. This CDR3 spans 16 amino acids. The CDR3: CASSQETGGTGNTIYF. The CDR3, as DNA: TGCGCCAGCAGCCAAGAGACAGGGGGCACTGGAAACACCATATATTTT.

The gene calls are TRBV5-1 and TRBJ1-1; 7 bases map to TRBD1. V shed 2 bases, J shed 4 bases, and the junction held 5 bases outside the gene matches. The CDR3 loop spans 14 amino acids. Germline V lookup: CDR1 SGHRS, CDR2 YFSETQ. In nucleotides, the CDR3 is TGCGCCAGCAGCTTAGGAGGGGGCGGCACTGAAGCTTTCTTT. This gives the protein CASSLGGGGTEAFF.

This chain uses TRBV5-1 with TRBJ1-6; weak D call: TRBD1 (5 bases). Germline assignment: CDR1 SGHRS and CDR2 YFSETQ. The CDR3 length is 13 residues. V shed 9 bases and J shed 8 bases, with 15 bases lying between them. The DNA for the CDR3 is TGCGCCACTGCAGTGGGGGAGTATTCACCCCTCCACTTT. Protein product: CATAVGEYSPLHF.

This chain joins TRBV6-1 and TRBJ1-5; D ambiguous. Trimming shortened V by 1 base and J by 0 bases, and 19 bases separated the two germline ends. The germline CDR1 and CDR2 sequences are MNHNS and SASEGT. CDR3 length equals 19 residues. The CDR3 sequence: CASSEDTYLWVYSNQPQHF. The CDR3, as DNA: TGTGCCAGCAGTGAAGATACATACCTGTGGGTCTATAGCAATCAGCCCCAGCATTTT.

Only one count was recorded for this clone. The chain recombines TRBV28 with TRBJ1-1; D is uncertain. The germline CDR1 and CDR2 sequences are MDHEN and SYDVKM. V shed 2 bases and J shed 5 bases, with 9 bases lying between them. The CDR3 consists of 13 residues. The CDR3, as DNA: TGTGCCAGCAGTTTAGTGGGGTGGACTGAAGCTTTCTTT. Protein: CASSLVGWTEAFF.

The chain combines TRBV19 with TRBJ1-2; no definite D call. Looked up from germline, CDR1 is LNHDA and CDR2 is SQIVND (reference sequence). V lost 5 bases and J 3 bases, leaving 10 bases between the germline ends. This CDR3 has 13 amino acids. CDR3 protein: CASSESPYYGYTF. The CDR3 coding sequence is TGTGCCAGTAGTGAAAGCCCTTACTATGGCTACACCTTC.

The chain employs TRBV4-1 and TRBJ1-3; the match to TRBD1 covers 8 bases. The CDR3 extends over 16 amino acids. CDR1 MGHRA and CDR2 YSYEKL come from the germline V gene. Trimming took 3 bases from V and 0 from J; bases not matched to a gene: 4. The CDR3 sequence is CASSHGQGISGNTIYF. The CDR3 DNA sequence: TGCGCCAGCAGCCACGGACAGGGAATCTCTGGAAACACCATATATTTT.

The chain carries TRBV7-9 and TRBJ2-1, with TRBD1 matching over 8 bases. CDR3 length: 15 residues. Germline-derived CDR1 and CDR2 are SEHNR and FQNEAQ (reference sequence). V was pared by 4 bases and J by 4 bases, with 6 bases of the junction left unmatched. CDR3 sequence: CASSSIDRGYNEQFF. CDR3 DNA sequence: TGTGCCAGCAGCTCTATCGACAGGGGATACAATGAGCAGTTCTTC.

Only a few counts were recorded for this clone. The chain carries TRBV5-5 and TRBJ2-7; D may be TRBD1 (6 bases). CDR1 is SGHKS and CDR2 is YYEKEE in the germline V gene (reference sequence). CDR3 length: 15 amino acids. V was trimmed by 0 bases and J by 0 bases, leaving 10 bases between them. The CDR3 nucleotides are TGTGCCAGCAGCTTGGGGACAGTCCCCTCCTACGAGCAGTACTTC. Its translation: CASSLGTVPSYEQYF.

The chain has TRBV4-3 and TRBJ2-1; 8 nucleotides align to TRBD2. Germline V lookup: CDR1 LGHNA, CDR2 YSLEER. V shed 0 bases, J shed 8 bases, and the junction held 12 bases outside the gene matches. The CDR3 is made up of 17 amino acids. The CDR3 DNA reads as TGCGCCAGCAGCCAAGACCGCGGGAGGCCGGATGGCGATGAGCAGTTCTTC. Encoded protein: CASSQDRGRPDGDEQFF.